This T cell receptor (beta chain) was sequenced for a study of blood T cell repertoires in COVID-19. Study context: The origin of the acute and convalescent COVID-19 samples was the United States, Italy and Spain. T cells, B-cell-depleted T cells, or PBMCs supplied cDNA or gDNA.

Original processing notes: Nucleated cell counts were estimated from reference gene primer amplification. Sequenced by immunoSEQ multiplex PCR; TCRdb stores in-frame clones only, minus some. V, J and clone size reflect that table, while D and trimming were determined from the DNA. The table records 140,000 to 150,000 clones, 85% to 90% of them present only once. The CDR3 is 13 residues long. CDR1 is SGHDN, CDR2 FVKESK, per germline. Trimming took 4 bases from V and 1 from J, leaving 7 bases between them. The sequenced sample consisted of peripheral blood. V gene TRBV14 combines with J gene TRBJ1-1, with D hard to call. The TCR sequence derives from a human donor in a cohort sampled during active COVID-19. The CDR3: CASSPRRNTEAFF. Written as DNA, the CDR3 is TGTGCCAGCAGCCCAAGGAGGAACACTGAAGCTTTCTTT.